This TCR beta chain is drawn from a study of T-cell reconstitution after alpha-beta-depleted transplantation in children. Preparing the TCRbeta library involved the use of unique molecular identifiers. TCRdb fed the PCR reads into MiXCR, producing one record per CDR3 protein. The data contain about 300,000 distinct CDR3 sequences, nearly 8% of them singletons. After removal of 4 bases from V and 5 bases from J, the junction contained 9 bases not matched to a gene. This CDR3 comprises 16 residues. Germline V gives CDR1 SNHLY, CDR2 FYNNEI. At least ten counts were recorded for this clonotype. The target antigen is unknown. Study results and limitations: Where some patients showed high TCRbeta diversity at day 60, it came from recipient T cells and thymic progenitors that had survived. T-cell counts and diversity at one year following transplant were attributed mainly to newly produced T cells. Alpha-beta T cells present about two months after transplant were reported to originate from several hundred expanded graft clones.

This chain connects TRBV2 to TRBJ2-7; 12 bases line up with TRBD2. The sequence was obtained from a female patient aged 2-15 years who had a stem cell transplant for Fanconi anemia, so the T cells may come from the graft donor. The input for sequencing was peripheral blood, taken 360 days after TCRalphabeta/CD19-depleted stem cell transplant. The CDR3 protein is CASSGVRLAGADEQYF. In DNA form, the CDR3 reads TGTGCCAGCAGTGGAGTTAGACTAGCGGGAGCTGACGAGCAGTACTTC.